The 13 T cell receptor beta chains in this list originate from one sample, sequenced in a study of neoadjuvant nivolumab and ipilimumab in lung cancer. The data were produced by immunoSEQ multiplex PCR, yet TCRdb's version contains in-frame clones alone and is incomplete. The data hold some 13,000 clones, with 90% to 96% observed a single time. Specimen: peripheral blood, collected after neoadjuvant nivolumab, alone or with ipilimumab, at or shortly before surgery. The source of these receptors is an adult with non-small cell lung cancer.

Details on this clone: The junction shows a germline mismatch at one end, possibly a read error. V gene TRBV6-5 combines with J gene TRBJ1-1; TRBD1 matches at 7 bases. The CDR3 is 13 amino acids. Germline CDR1 MNHEY, CDR2 SVGAGI. The CDR3 region is CASRPTGNAEAFF. CDR3 nucleotide sequence: TGTGCCAGCAGGCCGACAGGGAACGCTGAAGCTTTCTTT.

This chain connects TRBV9 to TRBJ1-1, with a tentative D call TRBD1 (5 bases). V was clipped by 0 bases and J by 0 bases, with 9 bases between them. CDR3 length equals 15 residues. Per the germline V gene, CDR1 is SGDLS and CDR2 is YYNGEE. This chain's CDR3 is CASSVGGSVNTEAFF. CDR3 DNA sequence: TGTGCCAGCAGCGTAGGGGGGAGCGTGAACACTGAAGCTTTCTTT. Full variable domain (remainder filled in from reference TRBV9 and TRBJ1-1): DSGVTQTPKHLITATGQRVTLRCSPRSGDLSVYWYQQSLDQGLQFLIQYYNGEERAKGNILERFSAQQFPDLHSELNLSSLELGDSALYFCASSVGGSVNTEAFFGQGTRLTVV.

This clone was counted once. The rearrangement links TRBV10-3 to TRBJ2-3; the D gene is possibly TRBD2 (5 bases). CDR1 and CDR2 from the germline V gene are ENHRY and SYGVKD. The CDR3 has 14 amino acids. Trimming left V 3 bases short and J 5 bases short, with 12 bases between. CDR3 sequence (DNA): TGTGCCATCAGTGAAGGGCTAGCAGGAGATACGCAGTATTTT. Its protein is CAISEGLAGDTQYF.

The rearrangement joins TRBV6-5 to TRBJ2-3, with a possible D match to TRBD1 (5 bases). V lost 2 bases and J lost 4, with 10 bases in between. CDR3 length: 14 residues. Germline V gene data show CDR1 as MNHEY and CDR2 as SVGAGI. CDR3 in DNA: TGTGCCAGCAGTTACAGGGGTCGGGCAGATACGCAGTATTTT. Protein sequence: CASSYRGRADTQYF.

This clone was picked up one time. V usage is TRBV5-4 and J usage is TRBJ2-5; D possibly corresponds to TRBD2 (6 bases). V was clipped by 4 bases and J by 4 bases, with 17 bases between them. The CDR3 has 15 residues. Germline V gene lookup returns CDR1 SGHNT and CDR2 YYREEE (reference sequence). CDR3 sequence reads: CASSPRLGDPETQYF. CDR3 DNA: TGTGCCAGCAGCCCGCGACTAGGGGACCCAGAGACCCAGTACTTC.

V and J are TRBV2 and TRBJ2-5, with 10 bases lining up with TRBD2. The V and J ends lost 8 bases and 5 bases, in that order; junction bases with no gene match: 8. The germline V gene encodes CDR1 SNHLY and CDR2 FYNNEI. The CDR3 is 14 amino acids. CDR3 DNA: TGTGCCAGCCTATCTAGCGGGAGATGGGAGACCCAGTACTTC. Translating gives CASLSSGRWETQYF.

The V call is TRBV27, the J call TRBJ2-6; D is ambiguous. The V end lost 0 bases, the J end lost 0 bases, and 3 bases lay between the germline ends. CDR1 MNHEY and CDR2 SMNVEV come from the germline V gene (reference sequence). The CDR3 spans 15 residues. The CDR3 loop is CASSLSGSGANVLTF. The CDR3 DNA follows: TGTGCCAGCAGTTTATCGGGCTCTGGGGCCAACGTCCTGACTTTC.

The chain uses TRBV11-2 and TRBJ2-7; possibly TRBD1 or TRBD2 for D (7 bases each). The germline V gene has CDR1 SGHAT and CDR2 FQNNGV. Trimming removed 6 bases at V and 5 bases at J, with 23 bases between. The CDR3 is made up of 16 amino acids. The DNA of the CDR3 is TGTGCCAGCAGAATAGGCGGGGGAGGGGGCGATAACGAGCAGTACTTC. This translates into CASRIGGGGGDNEQYF. Combining the CDR3 with reference TRBV11-2 and TRBJ2-7 gives the whole variable domain EAGVAQSPRYKIIEKRQSVAFWCNPISGHATLYWYQQILGQGPKLLIQFQNNGVVDDSQLPKDRFSAERLKGVDSTLKIQPAKLEDSAVYLCASRIGGGGGDNEQYFGPGTRLTVT.

This rearrangement joins TRBV2 to TRBJ2-4, with D tentatively TRBD1 or TRBD2 (5 bases each). V dropped 6 bases and J dropped 4 bases, with 10 bases sitting between them. CDR1 SNHLY and CDR2 FYNNEI come from the germline V gene. This CDR3 contains 13 residues. For the CDR3, the DNA is TGTGCCAGCAGAGGGGAGATAAAAAACATTCAGTACTTC. It specifies CASRGEIKNIQYF.

This clone appeared once. The genes are TRBV7-2 and TRBJ2-7, with 8 bases aligning to TRBD2. J lost 5 bases, V lost 1 base, and 1 base had no gene match. Per the germline V gene, CDR1 is SGHTA and CDR2 is FQGNSA. The CDR3 length is 13 residues. CDR3 in DNA: TGTGCCAGCAGCTTAGTAGCGGGACACGAGCAGTACTTC. Its protein is CASSLVAGHEQYF. The full variable domain, completed using reference TRBV7-2 and TRBJ2-7, is GAGVSQSPSNKVTEKGKDVELRCDPISGHTALYWYRQSLGQGLEFLIYFQGNSAPDKSGLPSDRFSAERTGGSVSTLTIQRTQQEDSAVYLCASSLVAGHEQYFGPGTRLTVT.

The chain has TRBV28 and TRBJ1-5, with 8 bases aligning to TRBD1. With V trimmed by 5 bases and J by 6 bases, 12 bases remained unmatched. This CDR3 is 16 amino acids long. Per germline, CDR1 MDHEN and CDR2 SYDVKM. Written as DNA, the CDR3 is TGTGCCAGCAGTCCGACAGGGGATCCCTTCAGTCAGCCCCAGCATTTT. Translation gives CASSPTGDPFSQPQHF.

V and J are TRBV6-5 and TRBJ2-7; D is perhaps TRBD1 (5 bases). CDR1 is MNHEY and CDR2 is SVGAGI in the germline V gene. V lost 5 bases, J lost 4 bases, and 9 bases lay in between. The CDR3 runs to 12 residues. The CDR3 bases are TGTGCCAGCAGTCCTACAGGTTACGAGCAGTACTTC. Its translation is CASSPTGYEQYF.

This rearrangement joins TRBV9 to TRBJ2-3, with 14 bases matching TRBD2. J was trimmed by 0 bases and V by 4 bases; bases with no gene match: 7. CDR3 size: 18 residues. Germline V gene lookup returns CDR1 SGDLS and CDR2 YYNGEE. This CDR3 is CASSSGTSGRLSTDTQYF. The CDR3 coding sequence is TGTGCCAGCAGCTCCGGGACTAGCGGGAGATTGAGCACAGATACGCAGTATTTT.